The 24 T cell receptor beta chains below come from one sample, sequenced in a study of early T cells in non-severe SARS-CoV-2 infection. MiXCR, applied by TCRdb to the 5' RACE reads, yields one record per CDR3 protein. Among about 21,000 distinct CDR3 sequences, under 5.5% were seen once, and the ten largest hold 16%. The sample taken for sequencing was whole blood. The receptors originated from an adult who was a healthcare worker with PCR-confirmed SARS-CoV-2 infection or an uninfected control (not recorded which).

In its sample, this clonotype was seen many times. The gene calls are TRBV7-9 and TRBJ1-5, with D perhaps matching TRBD1 (5 bases). The CDR3 spans 14 residues. Deletions cut 5 bases from V and 2 bases from J, with 10 bases between. The germline V gene encodes CDR1 SEHNR and CDR2 FQNEAQ (reference sequence). The CDR3 sequence: CASSPEGGNQPQHF. CDR3 sequence (DNA): TGTGCCAGCAGCCCCGAAGGGGGCAATCAGCCCCAGCATTTT.

The genes are TRBV12-5 and TRBJ2-3, with D unclear. The ends were cut back, 1 base at V and 2 bases at J, with 7 bases in the middle. CDR1 is LGHNT, CDR2 FRNRAP, per germline. The CDR3 has 14 amino acids. The CDR3, as DNA: TGTGCTAGTGGTTTGGGCCAGTCCACAGATACGCAGTATTTT. Protein: CASGLGQSTDTQYF.

The sample holds a few counts of this clonotype. The chain uses TRBV6-6 and TRBJ2-7, with 8 bases matching TRBD1. Germline CDR1 MNHNY, CDR2 SVGAGI (reference sequence). J gave up 5 bases and V 6 bases, and 12 bases lay outside the gene matches. This CDR3 has 15 residues. The chain's CDR3 is CASRMGQVGPDEQYF. The DNA for the CDR3 is TGTGCCAGCAGAATGGGACAGGTAGGGCCGGACGAGCAGTACTTC.

This chain links TRBV3-1 with TRBJ1-2; 8 positions agree with TRBD1. CDR1 is LGHDT, CDR2 YNNKEL, per germline (reference sequence). This CDR3 contains 16 residues. With V trimmed by 4 bases and J by 0 bases, 7 bases remained unmatched. CDR3 loop: CASSRNHRGANYGYTF. CDR3 in DNA: TGTGCCAGCAGCCGGAATCACAGGGGGGCTAACTATGGCTACACCTTC.

The sample holds many counts of this clonotype. The CDR3 here is CSVAGGSTNEKLFF. The CDR3 DNA follows: TGCAGCGTGGCAGGGGGATCAACTAATGAAAAACTGTTTTTT. V gene TRBV29-1 combines with J gene TRBJ1-4, with TRBD1 matching 7 bases. CDR1 is SQVTM, CDR2 ANQGSEA, per germline. The CDR3 length is 14 residues. V was clipped by 6 bases and J by 0 bases; unmatched bases: 4.

By share, this clonotype ranks as medium-sized. The V call is TRBV19, the J call TRBJ2-6; D not resolved. Per the germline V gene, CDR1 is LNHDA and CDR2 is SQIVND (reference sequence). The V end lost 0 bases, the J end lost 1 base, and 4 bases lay between the germline ends. The CDR3 is 15 amino acids. The CDR3 bases are TGTGCCAGTAGTATAGACAGGTCTGGGGCCAACGTCCTGACTTTC. Amino acids: CASSIDRSGANVLTF.

This clonotype was counted ten times or more. The chain joins TRBV5-6 to TRBJ2-5; D could derive from TRBD1 or TRBD2 (7 bases each). In germline, CDR1 is SGHDT, CDR2 YYEEEE. V gave up 4 bases and J gave up 4 bases, with 14 bases separating them. The CDR3 sequence is 14 residues long. CDR3 amino acids: CASSVTGEGETQYF. The CDR3 DNA sequence: TGTGCCAGCAGCGTCACAGGGGAGGGAGAGACCCAGTACTTC.

The rearrangement links TRBV20-1 to TRBJ2-3; D may be TRBD1 (5 bases). Trimming stripped 3 bases from V and 0 bases from J, with 10 bases between. The CDR3 has 14 residues. Germline values: CDR1 DFQATT, CDR2 SNEGSKA (reference sequence). CDR3: CSASFRASTDTQYF. The DNA of the CDR3 is TGCAGTGCTAGTTTCAGGGCGAGCACAGATACGCAGTATTTT.

This clonotype has at least ten counts. The chain combines TRBV6-1 with TRBJ2-7; 11 bases align to TRBD1. Germline assignment: CDR1 MNHNS and CDR2 SASEGT. The CDR3 covers 13 residues. The CDR3 is CAAGGQGGTEQYF. The CDR3 DNA sequence: TGTGCAGCAGGGGGACAGGGGGGAACCGAGCAGTACTTC.

Points on this clonotype: A read error may explain this, as a much larger clone is one base away. CDR3 loop: CACSSGGDYNEQFF. CDR3 nucleotides: TGTGCCTGTAGCAGCGGGGGAGACTACAATGAGCAGTTCTTC. The chain combines TRBV30 with TRBJ2-1, with 8 bases matching TRBD2. CDR1 is GTSNPN, CDR2 SVGIG, per germline (reference sequence). This CDR3 contains 14 residues. The V and J ends lost 6 bases and 3 bases, in that order; junction bases with no gene match: 7.

This clonotype was seen many times. The chain employs TRBV3-1 and TRBJ2-5; 9 bases fit TRBD2. Germline V gene sequence: CDR1 LGHDT, CDR2 YNNKEL (reference sequence). The CDR3 runs to 15 residues. J gave up 5 bases and V 4 bases, and 8 bases lay outside the gene matches. This chain's CDR3 is CASSLLSGGTETQYF. The CDR3, as DNA: TGTGCCAGCAGCCTTCTCAGCGGGGGGACGGAGACCCAGTACTTC.

By share of the sample, this clonotype is medium-sized. This chain uses TRBV7-2 with TRBJ1-1; a possible D gene is TRBD1 (6 bases). Trimming left V 2 bases short and J 1 base short, with 20 bases between. The CDR3 length is 18 residues. CDR1 and CDR2 (germline): SGHTA, FQGNSA. The CDR3 bases are TGTGCCAGCAGCTTATCTATCTGGGGGCGGGAAGAGAACACTGAAGCTTTCTTT. Protein sequence: CASSLSIWGREENTEAFF.

At least ten counts were recorded for this clonotype. J is TRBJ1-2 and V is TRBV3-1; 7 bases fit TRBD1. The CDR3 is made up of 17 amino acids. The V gene's germline CDR1 is LGHDT and CDR2 YNNKEL (reference sequence). The V and J ends lost 0 bases and 6 bases, in that order; junction bases with no gene match: 13. CDR3 nucleotides: TGTGCCAGCAGCCAAGATCTTGGGGGACAGTCGCGACATGGCTACACCTTC. Protein sequence: CASSQDLGGQSRHGYTF.

This clonotype was found many times. The chain couples TRBV2 to TRBJ1-1; 9 bases are a match to TRBD1. The V and J ends lost 5 bases and 3 bases, in that order; junction bases with no gene match: 7. Germline CDR1 is SNHLY and CDR2 is FYNNEI. There are 15 residues in the CDR3. This CDR3 reads CASSSQGARDTEAFF. In nucleotides, the CDR3 is TGTGCCAGCAGTTCACAGGGGGCGCGGGACACTGAAGCTTTCTTT.

This clonotype was detected ten times or more. The V gene is TRBV5-1, the J gene TRBJ1-3; possible D gene TRBD1, 5 bases. Germline assignment: CDR1 SGHRS and CDR2 YFSETQ. The V end lost 0 bases, the J end lost 0 bases, and 7 bases lay between the germline ends. CDR3 size: 15 residues. CDR3 amino acids: CASSLVGVSGNTIYF. The CDR3 DNA reads as TGCGCCAGCAGCTTGGTGGGGGTCTCTGGAAACACCATATATTTT.

This clonotype was counted many times. This chain links TRBV2 with TRBJ1-5; D is ambiguous. CDR1 and CDR2 from the germline V gene are SNHLY and FYNNEI. V shed 6 bases and J shed 13 bases, with 28 bases lying between them. CDR3 length equals 16 residues. The CDR3 reads CASRYEEVGNQPRQHF. CDR3 coding DNA: TGTGCCAGCAGATACGAGGAGGTTGGAAATCAGCCCCGACAGCATTTT. The whole variable domain, remainder taken from reference TRBV2 and TRBJ1-5, is EPEVTQTPSHQVTQMGQEVILRCVPISNHLYFYWYRQILGQKVEFLVSFYNNEISEKSEIFDDQFSVERPDGSNFTLKIRSTKLEDSAMYFCASRYEEVGNQPRQHFGDGTRLSIL.

This clonotype was observed at least ten times. This rearrangement joins TRBV5-1 to TRBJ2-7, with TRBD1 matching over 10 bases. The CDR3 loop spans 16 amino acids. CDR1 and CDR2 (germline): SGHRS, YFSETQ. J lost 3 bases, V lost 3 bases, and 9 bases had no gene match. The DNA for the CDR3 is TGCGCCAGCAGCTCGGCGCGTTGGACAGGGGGCTACGAGCAGTACTTC. It translates to CASSSARWTGGYEQYF.

This clonotype was recorded at least ten times. This chain connects TRBV15 to TRBJ2-1; D perhaps matches TRBD2 (6 bases). Germline-derived CDR1 and CDR2 are LNHNV and YYDKDF (reference sequence). There are 14 residues in the CDR3. Between the trimmed V and J ends, which lost 8 bases and 0 bases, there was a span of 11 bases. For the CDR3, the DNA is TGTGCCACCGGGATGGGGGGCTCCTACAATGAGCAGTTCTTC. Its translation is CATGMGGSYNEQFF.

In this sample, this clonotype turned up many times. The V call is TRBV11-2, the J call TRBJ1-4; D ambiguous. Germline CDR1 SGHAT, CDR2 FQNNGV. Trimming removed 5 bases from V and 1 base from J, with 8 bases in between. This CDR3 region has 14 residues. The CDR3 sequence: CASSDGLTNEKLFF. Written as DNA, the CDR3 is TGTGCCAGCAGCGACGGACTAACTAATGAAAAACTGTTTTTT.

This clonotype was seen more than once but under ten times. This rearrangement joins TRBV7-2 to TRBJ2-7; D is ambiguous. V was trimmed by 5 bases and J by 6 bases, leaving 8 bases between them. Per germline, CDR1 SGHTA and CDR2 FQGNSA. There are 11 residues in the CDR3. CDR3 nucleotide sequence: TGTGCCAGCAGCGCCGCCTGCGAGCAGTACTTC. Translating gives CASSAACEQYF.

This clonotype was recorded at least ten times. The V call is TRBV2, the J call TRBJ2-7; D might be TRBD2 (5 bases). Germline values: CDR1 SNHLY, CDR2 FYNNEI. V dropped 4 bases and J dropped 2 bases, with 18 bases sitting between them. This CDR3 has 16 amino acids. The CDR3 loop is CASSGSLEDLTYEQYF. Written as DNA, the CDR3 is TGTGCCAGCAGTGGCTCGTTGGAGGATCTGACCTACGAGCAGTACTTC.

This clonotype was detected a few times. The CDR3 is CASSPRPGSPLHF. Written as DNA, the CDR3 is TGTGCCAGCTCACCAAGGCCGGGCTCACCCCTCCACTTT. V gene TRBV18 combines with J gene TRBJ1-6; D unclear. V lost 2 bases to trimming and J lost 10 bases, with 9 bases between them. Germline V gene data show CDR1 as KGHSH and CDR2 as LQKENI. This CDR3 spans 13 amino acids.

This clonotype has a count of ten or more. Just one base apart from a much larger clone, this may be a read error. The chain employs TRBV11-2 and TRBJ2-1; D gene unclear. Trimming left V 5 bases short and J 5 bases short, with 7 bases between. CDR3 length equals 12 residues. Per germline, CDR1 SGHAT and CDR2 FQNNGV. DNA for the CDR3: TGTGCCAGCAGCCTAACCCACAATGAGCAGTTCTTC. Amino acids: CASSLTHNEQFF.

In this sample, this clonotype turned up many times. The rearrangement joins TRBV11-1 to TRBJ1-1, with D uncertain. V was cut by 5 bases and J by 5 bases, with 12 bases left in between. The CDR3 spans 13 residues. Germline V gives CDR1 SGHAT, CDR2 FQDESV (reference sequence). The CDR3 here is CASSPEGETEAFF. For the CDR3, the DNA is TGTGCCAGCAGCCCCGAGGGAGAGACTGAAGCTTTCTTT.